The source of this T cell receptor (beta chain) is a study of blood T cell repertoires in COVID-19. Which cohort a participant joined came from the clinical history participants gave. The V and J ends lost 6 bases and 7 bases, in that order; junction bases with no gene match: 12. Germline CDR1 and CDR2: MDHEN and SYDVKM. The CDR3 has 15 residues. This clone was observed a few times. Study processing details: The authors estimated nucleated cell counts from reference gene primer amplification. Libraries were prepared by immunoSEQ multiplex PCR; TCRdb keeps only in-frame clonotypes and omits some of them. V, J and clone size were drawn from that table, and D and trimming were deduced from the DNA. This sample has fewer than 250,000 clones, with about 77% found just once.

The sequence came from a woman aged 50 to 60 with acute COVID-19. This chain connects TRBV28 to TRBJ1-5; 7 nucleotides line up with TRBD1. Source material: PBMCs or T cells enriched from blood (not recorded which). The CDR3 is CASSEGQLLRQPQHF. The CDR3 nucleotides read TGTGCCAGCAGCGAGGGACAGCTTCTAAGGCAGCCCCAGCATTTT.